These 19 T cell receptor beta chains came from one sample sequenced in a study of technical replicates of blood from a handful of donors. The method was immunoSEQ multiplex PCR; TCRdb's version includes in-frame clones alone and lacks a portion of them. The sample lists roughly 60,000 clones, roughly 95% occurring once. The sequencing input was PBMCs. The receptors come from a human donor in good health. Some clones in this sample may be carry-over from other donors' samples.

The chain uses TRBV5-1 and TRBJ2-7, with 9 bases that match TRBD2. CDR1 is SGHRS, CDR2 YFSETQ, per germline. The junction had 6 bases not matched to a gene; V was cut back by 3 bases and J by 5 bases. There are 14 residues in the CDR3. The CDR3 nucleotides are TGCGCCAGCAGCTCCGGACTAGCGTCCCACGAGCAGTACTTC. Encoded protein: CASSSGLASHEQYF.

This clone is a singleton in its sample. This chain links TRBV28 with TRBJ2-1; 8 nucleotides line up with TRBD2. CDR3 length: 15 residues. Trimming cost V 2 bases and J 7 bases; bases outside gene matches: 7. Germline CDR1 is MDHEN and CDR2 is SYDVKM. The CDR3 loop is CASSLQRRGGNEQFF. In DNA, the CDR3 is TGTGCCAGCAGTTTACAAAGACGGGGGGGAAATGAGCAGTTCTTC. Drawing the rest from reference TRBV28 and TRBJ2-1, the complete variable domain is DVKVTQSSRYLVKRTGEKVFLECVQDMDHENMFWYRQDPGLGLRLIYFSYDVKMKEKGDIPEGYSVSREKKERFSLILESASTNQTSMYLCASSLQRRGGNEQFFGPGTRLTVL.

V usage is TRBV15 and J usage is TRBJ1-4, with 9 nucleotides matching TRBD1. CDR3 length: 15 amino acids. V lost 3 bases, J lost 8 bases, and 7 bases stayed unmatched. Germline V gene sequence: CDR1 LNHNV, CDR2 YYDKDF (reference sequence). The CDR3 reads CATSSQQGAGEKLFF. CDR3 sequence (DNA): TGTGCCACCAGCAGCCAACAGGGGGCAGGCGAAAAACTGTTTTTT.

The CDR3 sequence: CASSSLVGGLDTGELFF. CDR3 nucleotide sequence: TGTGCCAGCAGCTCCCTGGTGGGAGGGCTGGACACCGGGGAGCTGTTTTTT. The V gene is TRBV7-6, the J gene TRBJ2-2; 7 bases fit TRBD2. The CDR3 runs to 17 residues. V lost 4 bases, J lost 3 bases, and 11 bases stayed unmatched. CDR1 and CDR2 (germline): SGHVS, FNYEAQ.

J is TRBJ2-7 and V is TRBV7-9, with 8 positions matching TRBD1. Looked up from germline, CDR1 is SEHNR and CDR2 is FQNEAQ (reference sequence). The CDR3 loop spans 14 amino acids. Losses at the gene ends were 3 bases for V and 1 base for J; bases not matched to a gene: 2. The CDR3 is CASSFRDRSYEQYF. In DNA form, the CDR3 reads TGTGCCAGCAGCTTTCGGGACAGGTCCTACGAGCAGTACTTC.

CDR3 nucleotides: TGTGCCACCAGCACCCGCACAGGGTTCGACCGTACAAACTATGGCTACACCTTC. It yields the protein CATSTRTGFDRTNYGYTF. J is TRBJ1-2 and V is TRBV15; D is possibly TRBD1 (6 bases). The CDR3 runs 18 residues. Between the trimmed V and J ends, which lost 4 bases and 2 bases, there was a span of 23 bases. The germline V gene has CDR1 LNHNV and CDR2 YYDKDF (reference sequence).

The chain's CDR3 is CASSYSYLAGAGEQFF. The CDR3 DNA sequence: TGTGCCAGCAGTTACTCGTATCTAGCGGGAGCGGGTGAGCAGTTCTTC. The chain carries TRBV6-5 and TRBJ2-1, with 10 positions matching TRBD2. Germline V gene sequence: CDR1 MNHEY, CDR2 SVGAGI. The trim removed 0 bases at V and 9 bases at J, leaving 8 bases unmatched. The CDR3 is 16 residues long.

This clone was seen just once. The V gene is TRBV5-1, the J gene TRBJ2-7; TRBD1 matches at 9 bases. J lost 4 bases, V lost 2 bases, and 7 bases had no gene match. The germline V gene encodes CDR1 SGHRS and CDR2 YFSETQ. CDR3 length: 15 amino acids. CDR3 sequence: CASSLGGQGSYEQYF. The CDR3 DNA follows: TGCGCCAGCAGCTTAGGGGGACAGGGATCTTACGAGCAGTACTTC.

In DNA form, the CDR3 reads TGCGCCAGCAGCCAAGAACAGGGGGTTAGTAATTCACCCCTCCACTTT. As protein: CASSQEQGVSNSPLHF. The chain combines TRBV4-1 with TRBJ1-6; 8 bases line up with TRBD1. The junction had 4 bases not matched to a gene; V was cut back by 0 bases and J by 6 bases. From germline, CDR1 is MGHRA and CDR2 YSYEKL. This CDR3 spans 16 amino acids.

V usage is TRBV18 and J usage is TRBJ1-5; no clear D gene. CDR3 size: 14 residues. Germline CDR1 reads KGHSH; CDR2 reads LQKENI. With 2 bases removed from V and 3 bases from J, the gap between germline ends came to 8 bases. The CDR3 here is CASSPSRSNQPQHF. Here the CDR3 DNA reads TGTGCCAGCTCACCATCCCGTTCCAATCAGCCCCAGCATTTT.

This clone appeared once. The chain employs TRBV19 and TRBJ2-3; 12 bases are shared with TRBD2. From germline, CDR1 is LNHDA and CDR2 SQIVND (reference sequence). This CDR3 spans 17 amino acids. V lost 7 bases to trimming and J lost 1 base; unmatched junction nucleotides: 9. This CDR3 is CASTFGLAGMGTDTQYF. The CDR3 region has the DNA TGTGCCAGTACCTTCGGACTAGCGGGAATGGGCACAGATACGCAGTATTTT.

This chain joins TRBV27 and TRBJ2-3; TRBD2 agrees at 10 bases. CDR3 length: 17 amino acids. V was pared by 6 bases and J by 4 bases, with 13 bases of the junction left unmatched. Germline-derived CDR1 and CDR2 are MNHEY and SMNVEV (reference sequence). The CDR3 region is CASRLLLAGEGADTQYF. Written as DNA, the CDR3 is TGTGCCAGCAGATTACTCCTAGCGGGAGAGGGCGCAGATACGCAGTATTTT.

The chain employs TRBV10-3 and TRBJ2-3, with 9 nucleotides matching TRBD2. The trim removed 10 bases at V and 6 bases at J, leaving 23 bases unmatched. Germline lookup yields CDR1 ENHRY and CDR2 SYGVKD. CDR3 length equals 18 residues. CDR3 coding DNA: TGTGCCACCAGGCCGGCTAGCGGGGATTGGGAAGGTGTGGATACGCAGTATTTT. Translation gives CATRPASGDWEGVDTQYF.

The chain employs TRBV15 and TRBJ2-3; 7 bases match TRBD1. Germline lookup yields CDR1 LNHNV and CDR2 YYDKDF (reference sequence). V trimming: 1 base; J trimming: 3 bases; junction bases outside the gene matches: 7. This CDR3 is built from 16 residues. CDR3 in amino acids: CATSRGEEQGTDTQYF. CDR3 bases: TGTGCCACCAGCAGAGGAGAGGAACAGGGGACAGATACGCAGTATTTT.

The rearrangement uses TRBV4-3 and TRBJ1-6; tentatively, D is TRBD1 (6 bases). This CDR3 is built from 18 residues. CDR1 is LGHNA and CDR2 is YSLEER in the germline V gene. Trimming removed 0 bases from V and 7 bases from J, with 19 bases in between. CDR3 residues: CASSQEPGTTLRNSPLHF. The CDR3 DNA is TGCGCCAGCAGCCAAGAACCCGGGACAACCCTCCGGAATTCACCCCTCCACTTT.

The chain joins TRBV5-4 to TRBJ2-5, with 7 nucleotides matching TRBD2. This CDR3 region has 15 residues. Germline CDR1 reads SGHNT; CDR2 reads YYREEE (reference sequence). Trimming took 1 base from V and 5 from J; bases not matched to a gene: 8. The CDR3 bases are TGTGCCAGCAGCTTGATCAGCGGGGCGCGGGAGACCCAGTACTTC. Its protein is CASSLISGARETQYF.

This rearrangement joins TRBV29-1 to TRBJ1-1; 7 bases are shared with TRBD1. Trimming removed 1 base from V and 8 bases from J; junction bases left unmatched: 10. The CDR3 consists of 14 residues. Germline V lookup: CDR1 SQVTM, CDR2 ANQGSEA. CDR3 sequence reads: CSVEAKGRGYEAFF. As DNA, the CDR3 is TGCAGCGTTGAAGCTAAAGGCAGGGGGTACGAAGCTTTCTTT.

This chain joins TRBV5-6 and TRBJ1-1; D might be TRBD1 (6 bases). The CDR3 is 12 residues long. Deletions cut 1 base from V and 5 bases from J, with 6 bases between. The germline V gene has CDR1 SGHDT and CDR2 YYEEEE. CDR3 sequence: CASSLTGTEAFF. For the CDR3, the DNA is TGTGCCAGCAGCTTGACAGGGACTGAAGCTTTCTTT.

The chain combines TRBV15 with TRBJ2-1; a weak D match, TRBD2 (6 bases). V was cut by 0 bases and J by 6 bases, with 12 bases left in between. CDR3 length: 15 amino acids. CDR1 is LNHNV and CDR2 is YYDKDF in the germline V gene (reference sequence). Here the CDR3 reads CATSRDLEGSNEQFF. The CDR3 DNA reads as TGTGCCACCAGCAGAGATCTGGAGGGGAGCAATGAGCAGTTCTTC.